This entry describes one T cell receptor (beta chain). TCRdb processed the PCR reads anew with MiXCR; each CDR3 protein has one entry. The sample has thousands of distinct CDR3 sequences, approximately 45% seen once. This sample is part of a study of CD4 and CD8 cells across lung adenocarcinoma regions. The patients had localized lung adenocarcinoma, a non-small cell subtype. This CDR3 comprises 14 residues. CDR1 is SGHRS and CDR2 is YFSETQ in the germline V gene. Sequencing input: CD4+ T cells from the margin of a lung tumor. This sequence was found in a male donor with lung adenocarcinoma. The CD4 and CD8 labels of this study may be unreliable. This chain connects TRBV5-1 to TRBJ2-1; a possible D gene is TRBD1 (6 bases). Judging by the DNA end, TRBJ2-7 fits better; the J call may be wrong. This CDR3 is CASSPGLRGYEQYF. The CDR3 region has the DNA TGCGCCAGCAGCCCGGGCCTCAGGGGCTACGAGCAGTACTTC.